This entry lists 29 T cell receptor beta chains sequenced from one sample in a study of blood T cell repertoires in COVID-19. Measured with immunoSEQ multiplex PCR; TCRdb has only the in-frame clones, and not every one. The sample consists of fewer than 350,000 clones, around 86% of them appearing once. What was sequenced was peripheral blood. The receptor set was obtained from a woman aged 60 to 75 with active or convalescent COVID-19.

This chain links TRBV3-1 (or the pseudogene TRBV3-2) with TRBJ1-3; D not resolved. CDR1 is LGHDT, CDR2 YNNKEL, per germline (reference sequence). The CDR3 has 15 amino acids. V shed 2 bases and J shed 0 bases, with 8 bases lying between them. CDR3 nucleotides: TGTGCCAGCAGCCAACAATCCAACTCTGGAAACACCATATATTTT. Translating gives CASSQQSNSGNTIYF.

Written as DNA, the CDR3 is TGTGCCAGCAGCTTGGGGGACAGGGCGGGGGAAAAACTGTTTTTT. The encoded protein is CASSLGDRAGEKLFF. V and J are TRBV5-8 and TRBJ1-4, with 9 bases identical to TRBD1. Germline V gives CDR1 SGHTS, CDR2 YDEGEE. The CDR3 is 15 amino acids. Unmatched junction bases numbered 5, after V lost 0 bases and J lost 8 bases.

The chain has TRBV4-3 and TRBJ1-1, with 8 bases that match TRBD1. Trimming took 5 bases from V and 0 from J; bases not matched to a gene: 20. This CDR3 spans 20 amino acids. Germline assignment: CDR1 LGHNA and CDR2 YSLEER. The CDR3 spells CASSVRRQGAGRGVNTEAFF. CDR3 sequence (DNA): TGCGCCAGCAGCGTCCGAAGGCAGGGGGCCGGTCGGGGGGTGAACACTGAAGCTTTCTTT.

The gene calls are TRBV27 and TRBJ2-7, with 7 bases lining up with TRBD1. With V trimmed by 7 bases and J by 5 bases, 5 bases remained unmatched. The CDR3 covers 12 residues. Germline CDR1 is MNHEY and CDR2 is SMNVEV (reference sequence). Here the CDR3 DNA reads TGTGCCAGCACAGACAGGGAAAACGAGCAGTACTTC. It encodes CASTDRENEQYF.

This clone was detected only once. This chain joins TRBV29-1 and TRBJ1-1; tentative D call: TRBD1 (5 bases). V was cut by 5 bases and J by 4 bases, with 17 bases left in between. The CDR3 extends over 14 amino acids. The germline V gene encodes CDR1 SQVTM and CDR2 ANQGSEA. This chain's CDR3 is CSVRGAGLGTEAFF. DNA for the CDR3: TGCAGCGTTCGTGGCGCGGGGCTTGGCACTGAAGCTTTCTTT.

This chain joins TRBV9 and TRBJ2-1; 8 bases agree with TRBD2. The J segment lost 8 bases and the V segment lost 3 bases, leaving 13 bases of the junction unmatched. The CDR3 is 16 residues long. Per germline, CDR1 SGDLS and CDR2 YYNGEE. In DNA, the CDR3 is TGTGCCAGCAGCGCCGACCTTTTCGGGGGGGCATATGAGCAGTTCTTC. Its protein product is CASSADLFGGAYEQFF.

The chain couples TRBV10-3 to TRBJ2-2, with D uncertain. This CDR3 contains 15 residues. Trimming left V 0 bases short and J 2 bases short, with 7 bases between. Germline CDR1 is ENHRY and CDR2 is SYGVKD. This CDR3 is CAISESILNTGELFF. CDR3 nucleotides: TGTGCCATCAGTGAGTCGATACTCAACACCGGGGAGCTGTTTTTT.

The chain joins TRBV24-1 to TRBJ1-1; 7 bases fit TRBD1. The CDR3 has 15 amino acids. Germline CDR1 and CDR2: KGHDR and SFDVKD. Trimming removed 5 bases from V and 3 bases from J; junction bases left unmatched: 8. CDR3 in amino acids: CATSGQGSGDTEAFF. The DNA of the CDR3 is TGTGCCACCAGTGGACAGGGCAGTGGGGACACTGAAGCTTTCTTT.

This clone occurred a few times. V and J are TRBV12-3 or TRBV12-4 and TRBJ2-5; D unresolved. Trimming pared 6 bases from V and 3 bases from J, leaving 5 bases between. The CDR3 totals 11 residues. The CDR3 bases are TGTGCCAGCAGCCTAAAAGAGACCCAGTACTTC. Translation gives CASSLKETQYF.

This sequence joins TRBV19 and TRBJ1-5; D is unresolved. CDR1 and CDR2 from the germline V gene are LNHDA and SQIVND (reference sequence). The CDR3 runs to 12 residues. Trimming took off 10 bases at V and 3 bases at J, with 10 bases between the two ends. CDR3 protein: CATKGVNQPQHF. For the CDR3, the DNA is TGTGCCACCAAGGGAGTCAATCAGCCCCAGCATTTT.

This clone turned up a few times. The V gene is TRBV15, the J gene TRBJ1-5; D is ambiguous. This CDR3 comprises 12 residues. Trimming took 1 base from V and 9 from J, leaving 7 bases between them. Per germline, CDR1 LNHNV and CDR2 YYDKDF (reference sequence). This chain's CDR3 is CATSRAGRPQHF. The CDR3 nucleotides read TGTGCCACCAGCAGAGCGGGGAGGCCCCAGCATTTT. Full variable domain (rest looked up from reference TRBV15 and TRBJ1-5): DAMVIQNPRYQVTQFGKPVTLSCSQTLNHNVMYWYQQKSSQAPKLLFHYYDKDFNNEADTPDNFQSRRPNTSFCFLDIRSPGLGDTAMYLCATSRAGRPQHFGDGTRLSIL.

This chain uses TRBV3-1 (or the pseudogene TRBV3-2) with TRBJ2-7; D unclear. This CDR3 has 13 residues. CDR1 is LGHDT, CDR2 YNNKEL, per germline (reference sequence). V was clipped by 5 bases and J by 2 bases, with 10 bases between them. CDR3 sequence reads: CASSSPLTYEQYF. CDR3 DNA: TGTGCCAGCAGCTCCCCCCTTACCTACGAGCAGTACTTC.

The DNA of the CDR3 is TGTGCCATCAGTGAGGAGTCGGGACAGGGCAATCAGCCCCAGCATTTT. This codes for CAISEESGQGNQPQHF. J is TRBJ1-5 and V is TRBV10-3; 8 bases fit TRBD1. Germline CDR1 reads ENHRY; CDR2 reads SYGVKD. The CDR3 sequence is 16 residues long. The V segment lost 2 bases and the J segment 2 bases; nucleotides outside the gene matches: 5.

The V and J genes are TRBV4-1 and TRBJ1-5, with D possibly being TRBD1 (5 bases). Germline V gives CDR1 MGHRA, CDR2 YSYEKL. Between the trimmed V and J ends, which lost 6 bases and 7 bases, there was a span of 13 bases. This CDR3 has 13 residues. CDR3 in DNA: TGCGCCAGCAGTGGAGGGGTGAAACAGCCCCAGCATTTT. Protein product: CASSGGVKQPQHF.

In its sample, this clone was seen many times. The rearrangement links TRBV4-3 to TRBJ2-2; possibly TRBD2 for D (6 bases). Germline CDR1 is LGHNA and CDR2 is YSLEER. The V end was cut by 8 bases, the J end by 1 base, with 11 bases between. The CDR3 extends over 14 amino acids. This CDR3 reads CASSGVGNTGELFF. In DNA, the CDR3 is TGCGCCAGCTCGGGGGTGGGGAACACCGGGGAGCTGTTTTTT.

This chain uses TRBV24-1 with TRBJ2-1; possible D gene TRBD2, 7 bases. Germline CDR1 and CDR2: KGHDR and SFDVKD. The CDR3 totals 14 residues. The V end was cut by 5 bases, the J end by 4 bases, with 11 bases between. Here the CDR3 reads CATSGGGGYNEQFF. In DNA form, the CDR3 reads TGTGCCACCAGTGGGGGGGGCGGGTACAATGAGCAGTTCTTC.

The V gene is TRBV19, the J gene TRBJ1-2; 8 bases are a match to TRBD1. Germline-derived CDR1 and CDR2 are LNHDA and SQIVND (reference sequence). Losses at the gene ends were 3 bases for V and 8 bases for J; bases not matched to a gene: 5. The CDR3 is made up of 13 amino acids. Here the CDR3 DNA reads TGTGCCAGTAGTATGGGGACAGGTCGAGGCTACACCTTC. The encoded protein is CASSMGTGRGYTF.

V usage is TRBV2 and J usage is TRBJ1-2, with TRBD1 as a possible D gene (6 bases). This CDR3 has 14 residues. Germline V gene data show CDR1 as SNHLY and CDR2 as FYNNEI. The germline V and J ends were trimmed by 6 bases and 5 bases, with 16 bases remaining between them. The CDR3 region is CASRGALQGYGYTF. In nucleotides, the CDR3 is TGTGCCAGCAGAGGTGCTTTGCAGGGGTATGGCTACACCTTC.

The chain employs TRBV3-1 (or the pseudogene TRBV3-2) and TRBJ2-5; 9 bases are a match to TRBD2. The CDR3 covers 14 residues. Trimming removed 0 bases from V and 11 bases from J; junction bases left unmatched: 7. Germline CDR1 LGHDT, CDR2 YNNKEL (reference sequence). The CDR3 DNA follows: TGTGCCAGCAGCCAAGATAGGCGGGGGGGCCGACAGTACTTC. It codes for CASSQDRRGGRQYF.

The V and J genes are TRBV7-2 and TRBJ1-5; TRBD1 matches 7 bases. The germline gives CDR1 SGHTA, CDR2 FQGNSA. CDR3 length: 16 residues. The V gene end was trimmed by 1 base and the J gene end by 3 bases; junction bases not matched to a gene: 6. The CDR3 region is CASSLVGGQNNQPQHF. The CDR3 DNA reads as TGTGCCAGCAGCTTAGTTGGGGGACAGAACAATCAGCCCCAGCATTTT.

This sequence joins TRBV7-9 and TRBJ2-1; no clear D. V dropped 2 bases and J dropped 0 bases, with 8 bases sitting between them. Germline loops: CDR1 SEHNR, CDR2 FQNEAQ (reference sequence). The CDR3 spans 15 residues. The CDR3 loop reads CASSLTALSYNEQFF. The CDR3 nucleotides are TGTGCCAGCAGCTTAACAGCCCTCTCCTACAATGAGCAGTTCTTC.

This clone was seen a few times. V is TRBV10-1 and J is TRBJ2-3; 7 bases agree with TRBD2. The CDR3 sequence is 16 residues long. In germline, CDR1 is WNHNN, CDR2 SYGVQD (reference sequence). V lost 3 bases, J lost 1 base, and 7 bases stayed unmatched. Written as DNA, the CDR3 is TGCGCCAGCAGTGATCGCCGTCGGGGGGGCACAGATACGCAGTATTTT. Translating gives CASSDRRRGGTDTQYF.

The chain combines TRBV23-1 with TRBJ2-7, with TRBD1 matching over 10 bases. TRBV23-1 counts as an open reading frame of uncertain function. The ends lost 3 bases at V and 2 bases at J; junction bases unmatched: 4. This CDR3 contains 15 residues. The CDR3 coding sequence is TGCGCCAGCAGTCACCCGGGACAGGGGACCTACGAGCAGTACTTC. Translating it yields CASSHPGQGTYEQYF.

The chain uses TRBV11-1 and TRBJ1-6; the D is unclear. Trimming shortened V by 1 base and J by 7 bases, and 5 bases separated the two germline ends. CDR3 length: 13 amino acids. CDR1 and CDR2 from the germline V gene are SGHAT and FQDESV (reference sequence). CDR3 sequence (DNA): TGTGCCAGCAGCTTAGAGCTCAATTCACCCCTCCACTTT. It specifies CASSLELNSPLHF.

For the CDR3, the DNA is TGTGCCAGCAGCCGGACAGGGGTCGGCTACACCTTC. This encodes CASSRTGVGYTF. J is TRBJ1-2 and V is TRBV9; 9 positions match TRBD1. CDR3 size: 12 residues. Germline-derived CDR1 and CDR2 are SGDLS and YYNGEE. Trimming removed 4 bases from V and 8 bases from J; junction bases left unmatched: 3.

In its sample, this clone was seen once. The chain employs TRBV7-3 and TRBJ2-7; a possible D gene is TRBD2 (6 bases). Trimming took 4 bases from V and 6 from J, leaving 16 bases between them. This CDR3 is 14 amino acids long. The V gene's germline CDR1 is SGHTA and CDR2 FQGTGA. CDR3 sequence: CASSSLGGASEQYF. Written as DNA, the CDR3 is TGTGCCAGCAGCTCCCTCGGAGGGGCCTCCGAGCAGTACTTC.

J is TRBJ2-1 and V is TRBV10-3, with D perhaps matching TRBD1 (7 bases). The length of the CDR3 is 16 residues. V lost 8 bases and J lost 6, with 23 bases in between. Germline CDR1 reads ENHRY; CDR2 reads SYGVKD. The CDR3 nucleotides read TGTGCCATCCATGCGGGACAGTCTGACCGTGTCAATGAGCAGTTCTTC. This gives the protein CAIHAGQSDRVNEQFF.

This clone turned up a few times. This chain connects TRBV7-2 to TRBJ2-3; the D gene is possibly TRBD1 (5 bases). The CDR3 extends over 13 amino acids. The V end lost 10 bases, the J end lost 4 bases, and 15 bases lay between the germline ends. Germline CDR1 SGHTA, CDR2 FQGNSA. The CDR3 region is CATGNGFADTQYF. Written as DNA, the CDR3 is TGTGCCACAGGGAACGGTTTCGCAGATACGCAGTATTTT. Together with reference TRBV7-2 and TRBJ2-3, the CDR3 gives the full variable domain: GAGVSQSPSNKVTEKGKDVELRCDPISGHTALYWYRQSLGQGLEFLIYFQGNSAPDKSGLPSDRFSAERTGGSVSTLTIQRTQQEDSAVYLCATGNGFADTQYFGPGTRLTVL.

V is TRBV6-5 and J is TRBJ2-6, with D perhaps matching TRBD1 (5 bases). The CDR3 has 15 amino acids. Germline CDR1 reads MNHEY; CDR2 reads SVGAGI. The germline V and J ends were trimmed by 8 bases and 0 bases, with 11 bases remaining between them. The DNA for the CDR3 is TGTGCCAGCGGCTCCGGACACTCTGGGGCCAACGTCCTGACTTTC. Residues: CASGSGHSGANVLTF.